This TCR beta chain was captured in a study of T cell responses to AZD1222 COVID-19 vaccine. Data came from immunoSEQ multiplex PCR; TCRdb stores just in-frame clones and leaves some out. The table has about 150,000 clones, roughly nine tenths seen once; the top ten hold under 7%. The sequencing used peripheral blood, collected on day 0 of MenACWY control vaccination. The receptor was isolated from an adult in good health.

CDR3 coding DNA: TGTGCCAGCAGCTTGGCCGGGACAGGGATTTTCTACACCTTC. This encodes CASSLAGTGIFYTF. The V and J genes are TRBV5-4 and TRBJ1-2; 9 bases match TRBD1. Germline assignment: CDR1 SGHNT and CDR2 YYREEE (reference sequence). The CDR3 sequence is 14 residues long. Trimming took 0 bases from V and 10 from J; bases not matched to a gene: 7.